The following is a TCR beta chain sequence with its context. Its antigen is unknown. This entry belongs to a study of vaccination and CD4 T cells after COVID-19. Study-wide background: Everyone enrolled got two doses of BNT162b2 or mRNA-1273 vaccine. Researchers treated control cultures with a CEFX pool, an HIV-1 Nef pool, or no peptide. Overlapping peptides of the spike proteins of SARS-CoV-2, HCoV-NL63, HCoV-OC43 and HCoV-229E were used for cell stimulation.

With the Oncomine TCR Beta short-read assay, DNA from cultured CD4+ T cells was sequenced. TCRdb itself ran the PCR reads through MiXCR, one entry per CDR3 protein. The sample includes approximately 12,000 distinct CDR3 sequences, roughly two fifths of them seen just once. The treatment was: roughly nine-day PBMC culture with coronavirus spike peptide pools or control peptides (ViraFEST assay). First, ViraFEST expanded antigen-specific T cells with peptide pools, and next it sequenced the TCRs. V shed 5 bases and J 1 base; nucleotides not matched to a gene: 10. The CDR3 runs 17 residues. Germline V gene lookup returns CDR1 SGHVS and CDR2 FQNEAQ.

The sample comprised cultured CD4+ T cells from blood. This rearrangement joins TRBV7-8 to TRBJ2-2, with 7 nucleotides matching TRBD2. The clonotype comes from a human donor with COVID-19. CDR3 protein: CASSAQRPGGNTGELFF. CDR3 coding DNA: TGTGCCAGCAGCGCCCAACGGCCGGGGGGGAACACCGGGGAGCTGTTTTTT.